This T cell receptor (beta chain) was found in a study of PD-1 blockade in classical Hodgkin lymphoma. General study results and limits: The repertoire differences lack a defined cause, possibly disease activity or prior therapy. In CD4+ cells, TCR diversity went up significantly by C4D1, but in CD8+ cells it did not.

As to this clone: Its specificity is unknown.

Germline-derived CDR1 and CDR2 are SGHRS and YFSETQ. The ends were cut back, 0 bases at V and 6 bases at J, with 4 bases in the middle. The CDR3 covers 11 residues. Time point of the sample: cycle 4 day 1 (C4D1), after 6 weeks of nivolumab. Each patient relapsed following autologous stem cell transplantation, and prior brentuximab vedotin exposure differed. The method was immunoSEQ multiplex PCR; TCRdb's version includes in-frame clones alone and lacks a portion of them. The data contain tens of thousands of clones, around 83% of them singletons. The chain carries TRBV5-1 and TRBJ2-7; D unresolved. This sample comprised peripheral blood mononuclear cells (PBMCs), obtained before the fourth cycle of nivolumab. This clonotype was sampled from a human donor with classical Hodgkin lymphoma. This CDR3 is CASSLGLEQYF. CDR3 coding DNA: TGCGCCAGCAGCTTGGGTCTCGAGCAGTACTTC.